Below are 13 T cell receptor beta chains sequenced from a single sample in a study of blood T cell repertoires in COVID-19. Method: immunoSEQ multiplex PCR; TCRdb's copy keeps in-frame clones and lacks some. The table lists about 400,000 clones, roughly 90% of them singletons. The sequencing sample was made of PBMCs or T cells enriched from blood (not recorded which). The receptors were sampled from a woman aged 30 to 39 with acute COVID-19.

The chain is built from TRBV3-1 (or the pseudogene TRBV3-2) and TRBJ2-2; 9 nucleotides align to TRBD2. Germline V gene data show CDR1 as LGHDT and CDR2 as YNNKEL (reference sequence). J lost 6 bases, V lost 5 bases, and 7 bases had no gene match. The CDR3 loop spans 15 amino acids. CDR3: CASSAGGGAAGELFF. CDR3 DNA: TGTGCCAGCAGCGCCGGCGGGGGGGCCGCCGGGGAGCTGTTTTTT.

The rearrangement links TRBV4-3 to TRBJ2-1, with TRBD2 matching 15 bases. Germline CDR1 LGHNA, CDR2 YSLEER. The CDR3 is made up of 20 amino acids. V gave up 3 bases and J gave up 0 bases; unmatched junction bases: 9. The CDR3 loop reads CASSQRTSGGGFSSYNEQFF. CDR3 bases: TGCGCCAGCAGCCAGCGGACTAGCGGGGGGGGTTTCAGCTCCTACAATGAGCAGTTCTTC.

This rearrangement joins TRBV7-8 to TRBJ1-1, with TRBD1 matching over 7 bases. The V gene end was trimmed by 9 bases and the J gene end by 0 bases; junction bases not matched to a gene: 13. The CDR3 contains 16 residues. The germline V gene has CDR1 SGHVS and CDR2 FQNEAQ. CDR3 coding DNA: TGTGCCAGTACCCGGGACAGAATAATTATGAACACTGAAGCTTTCTTT. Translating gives CASTRDRIIMNTEAFF.

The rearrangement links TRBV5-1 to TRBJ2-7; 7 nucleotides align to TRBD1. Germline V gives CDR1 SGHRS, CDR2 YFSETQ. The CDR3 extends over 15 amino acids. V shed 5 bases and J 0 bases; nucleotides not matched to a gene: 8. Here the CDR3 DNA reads TGCGCCAGCAGATACACCCGGGACAGCTCCTACGAGCAGTACTTC. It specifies CASRYTRDSSYEQYF.

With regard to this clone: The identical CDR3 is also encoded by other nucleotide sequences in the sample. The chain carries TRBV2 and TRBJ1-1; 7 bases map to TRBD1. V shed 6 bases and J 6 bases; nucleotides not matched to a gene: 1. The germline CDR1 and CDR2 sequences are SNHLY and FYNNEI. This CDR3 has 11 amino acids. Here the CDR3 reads CASRDRAEAFF. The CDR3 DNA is TGTGCCAGCAGAGACAGGGCTGAAGCTTTCTTT.

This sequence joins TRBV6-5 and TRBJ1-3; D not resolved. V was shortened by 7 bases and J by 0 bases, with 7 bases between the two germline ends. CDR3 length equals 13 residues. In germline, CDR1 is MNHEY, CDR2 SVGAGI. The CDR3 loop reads CASTVNSGNTIYF. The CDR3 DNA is TGTGCCAGCACAGTAAACTCTGGAAACACCATATATTTT.

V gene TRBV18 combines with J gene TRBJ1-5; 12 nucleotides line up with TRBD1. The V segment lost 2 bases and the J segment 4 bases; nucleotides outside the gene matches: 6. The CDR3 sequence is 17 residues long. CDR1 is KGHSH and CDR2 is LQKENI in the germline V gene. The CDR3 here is CASSPGGQGARNQPQHF. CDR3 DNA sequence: TGTGCCAGCTCACCAGGGGGACAGGGGGCGCGAAATCAGCCCCAGCATTTT.

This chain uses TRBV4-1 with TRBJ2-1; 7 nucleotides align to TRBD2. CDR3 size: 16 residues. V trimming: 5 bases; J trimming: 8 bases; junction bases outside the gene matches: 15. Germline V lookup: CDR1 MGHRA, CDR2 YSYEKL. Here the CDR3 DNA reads TGCGCCAGCAGCATCCGGACTAGTCGGATTCTCGATGAGCAGTTCTTC. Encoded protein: CASSIRTSRILDEQFF.

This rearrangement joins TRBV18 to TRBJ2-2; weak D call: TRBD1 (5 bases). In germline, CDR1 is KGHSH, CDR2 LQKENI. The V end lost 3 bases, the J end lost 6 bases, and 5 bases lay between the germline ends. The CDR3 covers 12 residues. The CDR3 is CASSPGPGELFF. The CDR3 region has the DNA TGTGCCAGCTCACCGGGGCCCGGGGAGCTGTTTTTT.

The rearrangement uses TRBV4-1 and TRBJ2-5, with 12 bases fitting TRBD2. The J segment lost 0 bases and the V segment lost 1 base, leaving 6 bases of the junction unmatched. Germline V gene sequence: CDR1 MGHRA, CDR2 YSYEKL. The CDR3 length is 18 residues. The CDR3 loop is CASSQVPSGGVHQETQYF. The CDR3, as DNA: TGCGCCAGCAGCCAAGTTCCTAGCGGGGGGGTTCACCAAGAGACCCAGTACTTC.

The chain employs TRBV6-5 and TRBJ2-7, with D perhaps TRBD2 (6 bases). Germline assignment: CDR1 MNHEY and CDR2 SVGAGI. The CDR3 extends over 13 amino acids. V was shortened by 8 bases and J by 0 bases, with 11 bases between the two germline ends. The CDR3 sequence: CASVAGTSYEQYF. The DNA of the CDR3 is TGTGCCAGCGTGGCGGGGACCTCCTACGAGCAGTACTTC.

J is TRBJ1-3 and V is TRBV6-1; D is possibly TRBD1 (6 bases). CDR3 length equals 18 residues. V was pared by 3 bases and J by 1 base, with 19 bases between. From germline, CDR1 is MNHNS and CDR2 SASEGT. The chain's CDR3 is CASSDPRGRGDSGNTIYF. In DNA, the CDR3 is TGTGCCAGCAGTGACCCCAGGGGCCGGGGGGATTCTGGAAACACCATATATTTT.

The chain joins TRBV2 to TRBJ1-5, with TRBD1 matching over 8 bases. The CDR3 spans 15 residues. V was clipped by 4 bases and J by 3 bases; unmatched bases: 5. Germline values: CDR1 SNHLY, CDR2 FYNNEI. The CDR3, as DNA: TGTGCCAGCAGTGGCGGGACAGGACACAATCAGCCCCAGCATTTT. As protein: CASSGGTGHNQPQHF. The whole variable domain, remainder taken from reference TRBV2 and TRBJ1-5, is EPEVTQTPSHQVTQMGQEVILRCVPISNHLYFYWYRQILGQKVEFLVSFYNNEISEKSEIFDDQFSVERPDGSNFTLKIRSTKLEDSAMYFCASSGGTGHNQPQHFGDGTRLSIL.